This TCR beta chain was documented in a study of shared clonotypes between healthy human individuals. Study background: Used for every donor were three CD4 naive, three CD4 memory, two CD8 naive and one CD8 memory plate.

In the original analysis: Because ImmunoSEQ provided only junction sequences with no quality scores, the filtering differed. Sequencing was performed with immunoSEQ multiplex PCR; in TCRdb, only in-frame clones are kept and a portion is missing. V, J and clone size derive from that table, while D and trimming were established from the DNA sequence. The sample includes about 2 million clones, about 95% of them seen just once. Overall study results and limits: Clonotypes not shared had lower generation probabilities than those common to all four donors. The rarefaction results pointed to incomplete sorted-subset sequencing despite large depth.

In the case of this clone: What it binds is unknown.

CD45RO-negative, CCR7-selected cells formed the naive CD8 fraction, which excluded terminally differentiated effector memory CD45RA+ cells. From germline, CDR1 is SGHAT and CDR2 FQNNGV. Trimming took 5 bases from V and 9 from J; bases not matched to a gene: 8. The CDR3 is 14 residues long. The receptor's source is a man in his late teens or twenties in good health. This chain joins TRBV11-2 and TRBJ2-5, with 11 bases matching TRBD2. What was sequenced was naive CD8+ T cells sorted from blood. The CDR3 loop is CASSGTSGQGAQYF. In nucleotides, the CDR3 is TGTGCCAGCAGCGGGACTAGCGGCCAGGGGGCCCAGTACTTC.